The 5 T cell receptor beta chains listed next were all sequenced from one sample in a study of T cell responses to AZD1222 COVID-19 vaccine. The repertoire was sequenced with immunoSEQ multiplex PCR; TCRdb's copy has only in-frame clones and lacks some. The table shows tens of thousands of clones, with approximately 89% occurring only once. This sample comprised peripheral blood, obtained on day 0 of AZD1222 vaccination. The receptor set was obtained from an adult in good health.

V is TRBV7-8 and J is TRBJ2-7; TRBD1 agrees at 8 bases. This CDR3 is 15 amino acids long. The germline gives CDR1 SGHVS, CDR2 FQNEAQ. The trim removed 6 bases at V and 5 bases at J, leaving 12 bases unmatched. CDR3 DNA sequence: TGTGCCAGCAGTCGAAACCTGGGACAGGCAAACGAGCAGTACTTC. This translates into CASSRNLGQANEQYF.

The CDR3 sequence: CASSGLVPDTQYF. CDR3 DNA sequence: TGTGCCAGCTCAGGGTTGGTTCCAGATACGCAGTATTTT. The chain carries TRBV7-8 and TRBJ2-3, with D possibly matching TRBD1 (5 bases). The germline V gene encodes CDR1 SGHVS and CDR2 FQNEAQ. Trimming removed 8 bases from V and 4 bases from J, with 13 bases in between. The CDR3 contains 13 residues.

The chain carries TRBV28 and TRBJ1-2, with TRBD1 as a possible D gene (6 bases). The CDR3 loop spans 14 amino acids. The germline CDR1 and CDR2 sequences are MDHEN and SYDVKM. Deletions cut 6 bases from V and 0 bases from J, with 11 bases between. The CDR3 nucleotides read TGTGCCAGCAGAAGGACAGCCGCTAACTATGGCTACACCTTC. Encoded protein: CASRRTAANYGYTF.

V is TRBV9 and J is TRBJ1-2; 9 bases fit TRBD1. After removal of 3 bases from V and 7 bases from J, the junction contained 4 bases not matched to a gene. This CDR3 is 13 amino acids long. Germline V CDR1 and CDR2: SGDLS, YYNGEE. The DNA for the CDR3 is TGTGCCAGCAGCGCACAGGGGGCCTTTGGCTACACCTTC. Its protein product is CASSAQGAFGYTF.

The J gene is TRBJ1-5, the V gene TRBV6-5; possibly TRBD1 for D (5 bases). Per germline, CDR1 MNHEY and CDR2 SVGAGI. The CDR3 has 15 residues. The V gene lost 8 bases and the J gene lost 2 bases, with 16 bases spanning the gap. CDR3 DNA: TGTGCCAGCTCAGAGAGCCCGGGGGGCAATCAGCCCCAGCATTTT. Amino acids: CASSESPGGNQPQHF.